This TCR beta chain emerged from a study of blood T cell repertoires in COVID-19. Sequencing used immunoSEQ multiplex PCR; TCRdb keeps in-frame clones, though not all of them. The data show approximately 100,000 clones, over 65% seen once. Germline loops: CDR1 SGHTA, CDR2 FQGNSA. The CDR3 length is 15 residues. Between the trimmed V and J ends, which lost 5 bases and 0 bases, there was a span of 13 bases. Sample: peripheral blood. The chain links TRBV7-2 to TRBJ1-1, with a possible D match to TRBD1 (6 bases). The clonotype was recovered from a man in his 60s with acute or convalescent COVID-19. The CDR3 nucleotides read TGTGCCAGCAGCCTCACACAGGGTATGAACACTGAAGCTTTCTTT. The encoded protein is CASSLTQGMNTEAFF.